These 27 T cell receptor beta chains originate from one sample sequenced in a study of blood T cell repertoires in COVID-19. Assay used: immunoSEQ multiplex PCR; TCRdb lists only in-frame clones, some missing. The sample holds some 35,000 clones, roughly 85% seen once. Material for sequencing was peripheral blood. These receptors were obtained from a man in his forties or fifties with acute or convalescent COVID-19.

This chain uses TRBV19 with TRBJ2-7; the D gene is possibly TRBD2 (6 bases). CDR3 length equals 14 residues. CDR1 LNHDA and CDR2 SQIVND come from the germline V gene (reference sequence). V lost 1 base to trimming and J lost 2 bases, with 9 bases between them. The chain's CDR3 is CASSIAGAPYEQYF. The CDR3 DNA reads TGTGCCAGTAGTATAGCGGGAGCTCCCTACGAGCAGTACTTC.

The chain carries TRBV27 and TRBJ1-2; no reliable D call. The V gene lost 5 bases and the J gene lost 2 bases, with 12 bases spanning the gap. There are 14 residues in the CDR3. The germline V gene has CDR1 MNHEY and CDR2 SMNVEV (reference sequence). The DNA for the CDR3 is TGTGCCAGCAGTCCACGGAGGGAAAACTATGGCTACACCTTC. Amino acids: CASSPRRENYGYTF.

The rearrangement links TRBV4-2 to TRBJ2-7; 7 bases are a match to TRBD2. The CDR3 runs to 15 residues. The junction had 5 bases not matched to a gene; V was cut back by 1 base and J by 2 bases. Germline CDR1 and CDR2: LGHNA and YNFKEQ. CDR3: CASSQVASGTYEQYF. The CDR3 DNA reads as TGTGCCAGCAGCCAAGTCGCTAGCGGAACCTACGAGCAGTACTTC.

The V call is TRBV4-1, the J call TRBJ1-2; no definite D call. This CDR3 is 14 amino acids long. CDR1 and CDR2 (germline): MGHRA, YSYEKL. V gave up 2 bases and J gave up 2 bases, with 9 bases separating them. The CDR3 coding sequence is TGCGCCAGCAGCCAAACGATACTAAACTATGGCTACACCTTC. As protein: CASSQTILNYGYTF.

The V and J genes are TRBV3-1 (or the pseudogene TRBV3-2) and TRBJ1-6, with D perhaps matching TRBD1 (5 bases). Trimming removed 5 bases at V and 0 bases at J, with 17 bases between. From germline, CDR1 is LGHDT and CDR2 YNNKEL (reference sequence). This CDR3 is built from 18 residues. CDR3: CASSSGWTTSSYNSPLHF. The CDR3 DNA reads as TGTGCCAGCAGCTCCGGGTGGACAACGAGCTCCTATAATTCACCCCTCCACTTT.

V and J are TRBV29-1 and TRBJ2-1; the match to TRBD2 covers 13 bases. Trimming took 6 bases from V and 5 from J; bases not matched to a gene: 1. The germline CDR1 and CDR2 sequences are SQVTM and ANQGSEA. The CDR3 contains 13 residues. This CDR3 reads CSVGTSGDNEQFF. The DNA for the CDR3 is TGCAGCGTCGGGACTAGCGGGGACAATGAGCAGTTCTTC.

This chain links TRBV7-2 with TRBJ2-7; perhaps TRBD1 as D (6 bases). Germline V CDR1 and CDR2: SGHTA, FQGNSA. V was trimmed by 5 bases and J by 1 base, leaving 15 bases between them. This CDR3 spans 15 amino acids. CDR3 DNA: TGTGCCAGCAGCGGGGGCCTGGACAGATCCTACGAGCAGTACTTC. As protein: CASSGGLDRSYEQYF.

The genes are TRBV9 and TRBJ1-1, with a tentative D call TRBD1 (5 bases). V lost 0 bases, J lost 4 bases, and 10 bases lay in between. The germline V gene encodes CDR1 SGDLS and CDR2 YYNGEE. The CDR3 covers 14 residues. The CDR3 DNA sequence: TGTGCCAGCAGCGTAGAGGGAGGGGTCACTGAAGCTTTCTTT. Its translation: CASSVEGGVTEAFF.

As DNA, the CDR3 is TGTGCCAGCAGCCAAGGATTAGCAGGGGTATCTGGCTACACCTTC. This gives the protein CASSQGLAGVSGYTF. This chain links TRBV3-1 (or the pseudogene TRBV3-2) with TRBJ1-2, with a weak D call TRBD1 (6 bases). CDR3 length: 15 amino acids. Deletions cut 1 base from V and 7 bases from J, with 16 bases between. Per the germline V gene, CDR1 is LGHDT and CDR2 is YNNKEL (reference sequence).

V is TRBV2 and J is TRBJ2-3; 8 bases match TRBD2. Trimming cost V 6 bases and J 1 base; bases outside gene matches: 3. Per germline, CDR1 SNHLY and CDR2 FYNNEI. This CDR3 has 14 amino acids. The CDR3: CASSTLAGTDTQYF. The CDR3, as DNA: TGTGCCAGCAGCACACTAGCGGGCACAGATACGCAGTATTTT.

V is TRBV19 and J is TRBJ1-4; D not certain. The CDR3 has 12 amino acids. Germline lookup yields CDR1 LNHDA and CDR2 SQIVND (reference sequence). The CDR3, as DNA: TGTGCTACTTTCGGGGAACGGGAAAAACTGTTTTTT. Translation: CATFGEREKLFF. Full variable domain (rest looked up from reference TRBV19 and TRBJ1-4): DGGITQSPKYLFRKEGQNVTLSCEQNLNHDAMYWYRQDPGQGLRLIYYSQIVNDFQKGDIAEGYSVSREKKESFPLTVTSAQKNPTAFYLCATFGEREKLFFGSGTQLSVL.

V usage is TRBV5-1 and J usage is TRBJ2-2; TRBD2 is a possible D gene (6 bases). The germline V gene encodes CDR1 SGHRS and CDR2 YFSETQ. V lost 7 bases, J lost 5 bases, and 18 bases lay in between. The CDR3 extends over 15 amino acids. CDR3 in amino acids: CASSSGGPGTGELFF. CDR3 coding DNA: TGCGCCAGCTCCTCTGGAGGGCCTGGGACCGGGGAGCTGTTTTTT.

This sequence joins TRBV6-1 and TRBJ1-6; D not certain. Germline V gene data show CDR1 as MNHNS and CDR2 as SASEGT. CDR3 length equals 16 residues. V gave up 0 bases and J gave up 10 bases, with 16 bases separating them. The CDR3 loop is CASSEAHSGGGSPLHF. The DNA of the CDR3 is TGTGCCAGCAGTGAAGCGCACTCAGGAGGAGGATCACCCCTCCACTTT.

The chain combines TRBV7-3 with TRBJ2-2; TRBD1 is a possible D gene (6 bases). The CDR3 length is 15 residues. From germline, CDR1 is SGHTA and CDR2 FQGTGA. The V end lost 5 bases, the J end lost 4 bases, and 14 bases lay between the germline ends. The CDR3 region has the DNA TGTGCCAGCAGCCCCGGGACACACTCCACCGGGGAGCTGTTTTTT. It translates to CASSPGTHSTGELFF.

V and J are TRBV5-4 and TRBJ2-7; D possibly corresponds to TRBD2 (5 bases). V lost 4 bases to trimming and J lost 5 bases, with 10 bases between them. Germline values: CDR1 SGHNT, CDR2 YYREEE (reference sequence). CDR3 length: 12 residues. The chain's CDR3 is CASSALEDEQYF. The CDR3 coding sequence is TGTGCCAGCAGCGCCTTGGAGGACGAGCAGTACTTC.

The rearrangement joins TRBV11-2 to TRBJ2-5; TRBD2 might be the D (5 bases). V dropped 0 bases and J dropped 5 bases, with 16 bases sitting between them. CDR3 length: 16 residues. The germline CDR1 and CDR2 sequences are SGHAT and FQNNGV. The CDR3 bases are TGTGCCAGCAGCTTAGAAATACGGGGATCGAGTGAGACCCAGTACTTC. Protein: CASSLEIRGSSETQYF.

The genes are TRBV6-5 and TRBJ1-2; 10 positions match TRBD1. V shed 5 bases and J 6 bases; nucleotides not matched to a gene: 9. The V gene's germline CDR1 is MNHEY and CDR2 SVGAGI. The CDR3 is 15 residues long. The CDR3 spells CASSRLPGQGHGYTF. For the CDR3, the DNA is TGTGCCAGCAGTCGACTCCCGGGACAGGGGCATGGCTACACCTTC.

In DNA form, the CDR3 reads TGCAGCGTTGGGTTCCCAGGTGGCTATGGCTACACCTTC. Translation: CSVGFPGGYGYTF. The chain couples TRBV29-1 to TRBJ1-2; D ambiguous. CDR1 SQVTM and CDR2 ANQGSEA come from the germline V gene. The CDR3 spans 13 residues. Trimming stripped 4 bases from V and 4 bases from J, with 13 bases between. The whole variable domain, remainder taken from reference TRBV29-1 and TRBJ1-2, is SAVISQKPSRDICQRGTSLTIQCQVDSQVTMMFWYRQQPGQSLTLIATANQGSEATYESGFVIDKFPISRPNLTFSTLTVSNMSPEDSSIYLCSVGFPGGYGYTFGSGTRLTVV.

This clone is medium-sized (0.01 to 0.1%) by share. The J gene is TRBJ2-7, the V gene TRBV29-1; 11 bases fit TRBD2. CDR3 length: 13 residues. V gave up 7 bases and J gave up 5 bases; unmatched junction bases: 7. Germline-derived CDR1 and CDR2 are SQVTM and ANQGSEA. CDR3 residues: CSAAGTSGDEQYF. CDR3 nucleotides: TGCAGCGCCGCCGGGACTAGCGGCGACGAGCAGTACTTC.

This chain links TRBV3-1 (or the pseudogene TRBV3-2) with TRBJ2-5, with 8 bases identical to TRBD2. The CDR3 runs 15 residues. V lost 5 bases and J lost 1; bases outside the gene matches: 6. Germline V CDR1 and CDR2: LGHDT, YNNKEL (reference sequence). CDR3 amino acids: CASSYEAGAQETQYF. In DNA, the CDR3 is TGTGCCAGCAGCTATGAAGCGGGAGCCCAAGAGACCCAGTACTTC.

The V gene is TRBV7-5, the J gene TRBJ2-1; the tabulated D call, TRBD2, remains unverified against the DNA. TRBV7-5 is flagged as a pseudogene. The CDR3 spans 19 residues. CDR3 in amino acids: CVRSPGLAGGPPNNNEQFF. For the CDR3, the DNA is TGTGTCAGAAGCCCGGGACTAGCGGGGGGACCGCCCAACAACAATGAGCAGTTCTTC.

This rearrangement joins TRBV6-1 to TRBJ1-2; D is possibly TRBD1 (5 bases). The CDR3 contains 15 residues. V was trimmed by 1 base and J by 5 bases, leaving 14 bases between them. Germline values: CDR1 MNHNS, CDR2 SASEGT. The CDR3 DNA reads as TGTGCCAGCAGTGAAGAGCCAGGGAATTCATATGGCTACACCTTC. Its protein is CASSEEPGNSYGYTF.

The chain couples TRBV5-1 to TRBJ2-1; 7 bases map to TRBD1. The CDR3 has 16 residues. Trimming cost V 2 bases and J 0 bases; bases outside gene matches: 5. Germline CDR1 SGHRS, CDR2 YFSETQ. The CDR3 protein is CASSFLGTDSYNEQFF. The CDR3 DNA reads as TGCGCCAGCAGCTTTTTGGGGACAGACTCCTACAATGAGCAGTTCTTC.

J is TRBJ2-1 and V is TRBV10-3; D gene uncertain. The CDR3 loop spans 16 amino acids. V lost 3 bases to trimming and J lost 7 bases, with 19 bases between them. From germline, CDR1 is ENHRY and CDR2 SYGVKD. CDR3 residues: CAISDLAVKVGNEQFF. The CDR3 DNA reads as TGTGCCATCAGTGACCTGGCCGTCAAGGTCGGGAATGAGCAGTTCTTC.

V gene TRBV29-1 combines with J gene TRBJ1-1; 7 bases fit TRBD1. The CDR3 loop spans 16 amino acids. CDR1 and CDR2 from the germline V gene are SQVTM and ANQGSEA. Trimming took 8 bases from V and 0 from J; bases not matched to a gene: 15. The CDR3 bases are TGCAGCTTATCGAAGTCGAGGGACAGCCTGAACACTGAAGCTTTCTTT. Its translation: CSLSKSRDSLNTEAFF. The full variable domain, with the rest looked up from reference TRBV29-1 and TRBJ1-1, is SAVISQKPSRDICQRGTSLTIQCQVDSQVTMMFWYRQQPGQSLTLIATANQGSEATYESGFVIDKFPISRPNLTFSTLTVSNMSPEDSSIYLCSLSKSRDSLNTEAFFGQGTRLTVV.

This chain connects TRBV6-1 to TRBJ1-2; maybe TRBD1 (5 bases). CDR1 MNHNS and CDR2 SASEGT come from the germline V gene. Trimming removed 2 bases from V and 4 bases from J, with 11 bases in between. The CDR3 totals 14 residues. CDR3 sequence (DNA): TGTGCCAGCAGTGAAACTGGACAAGTCTATGGCTACACCTTC. This codes for CASSETGQVYGYTF.

The rearrangement joins TRBV30 to TRBJ2-1; D perhaps matches TRBD2 (6 bases). The CDR3 is made up of 14 amino acids. The V gene's germline CDR1 is GTSNPN and CDR2 SVGIG (reference sequence). V dropped 3 bases and J dropped 1 base, with 10 bases sitting between them. CDR3 coding DNA: TGTGCCTGGAGCAGAGGGACTTCCTACAATGAGCAGTTCTTC. It encodes CAWSRGTSYNEQFF.